A selection of T cell receptor beta chains follows, all from one sample in a study of human T cells and chemical hapten exposure. TCRdb re-derived calls from the RACE reads in MiXCR, one entry per CDR3 protein. The sample lists 120,000 to 150,000 distinct CDR3 sequences, approximately 12% occurring once. The specimen was whole blood, collected in connection with sensitization to the hapten diphenylcyclopropenone (DPC). Receptors originate from a woman in her 50s with alopecia areata. Some clones in this sample may be carry-over from other donors' samples. CDR3s include the opening cysteine and the closing phenylalanine or tryptophan. Fields, in order: J gene, D gene, V gene, clone size, CDR3 protein, CDR3 DNA. A D gene is named only where the DNA matches it firmly. Clone size is stated in some rows and not others, as once, few, many or a class when expanded.

>TRBJ2-1|TRBD2|TRBV5-1|NA
CASSLRTSGGYNEQFF
TGCGCCAGCAGCCTAAGGACTAGCGGAGGGTACAATGAGCAGTTCTTC
>TRBJ2-2|NA|TRBV30|NA
CAWRPEPNTGELFF
TGTGCCTGGAGACCGGAACCGAACACCGGGGAGCTGTTTTTT
>TRBJ2-2|NA|TRBV9|few
CASKAGTGELFF
TGTGCCAGCAAAGCGGGCACCGGGGAGCTGTTTTTT
>TRBJ2-7|TRBD2|TRBV28|NA
CASSRPGLAGGSLNEQYF
TGTGCCAGCAGTCGACCGGGACTAGCGGGTGGATCTCTAAACGAGCAGTACTTC
>TRBJ2-3|NA|TRBV2|once
CASRPLGGGNQPQYF
TGTGCCAGTAGACCGTTGGGTGGAGGCAATCAGCCCCAGTATTTT
>TRBJ2-2|NA|TRBV20-1|NA
CSAMWGNTGELFF
TGCAGTGCGATGTGGGGGAACACCGGGGAGCTGTTTTTT
>TRBJ2-3|NA|TRBV11-1|few
CASSTWDQGDTQYF
TGTGCCAGCAGCACCTGGGACCAGGGGGATACGCAGTATTTT
>TRBJ1-2|NA|TRBV6-1|NA
CASSEKWGGSYGYTF
TGTGCCAGCAGTGAAAAGTGGGGAGGGAGCTATGGCTACACCTTC
>TRBJ1-2|NA|TRBV6-4|many
CASRTRPWGYGYTF
TGTGCCAGCAGGACTCGACCGTGGGGGTATGGCTACACCTTC
>TRBJ2-2|TRBD2|TRBV30|few
CAWSAGLAGVNGELFF
TGTGCCTGGAGCGCGGGACTAGCGGGAGTGAACGGGGAGCTGTTTTTT
>TRBJ2-7|NA|TRBV29-1|few
CSAGIDEQYF
TGCAGCGCGGGTATCGACGAGCAGTACTTC
>TRBJ2-3|TRBD2|TRBV5-1|few
CASSLSGIRVDTQYF
TGCGCCAGCAGCCTGAGCGGGATCCGCGTAGATACGCAGTATTTT
>TRBJ2-4|TRBD1|TRBV6-6|few
CASSYPGQGLAKNIQYF
TGTGCCAGCAGTTACCCCGGACAGGGACTAGCCAAAAACATTCAGTACTTC
>TRBJ2-3|NA|TRBV27|few
CASSFRVTSTDTQYF
TGTGCCAGCAGTTTCAGGGTTACTAGCACAGATACGCAGTATTTT
>TRBJ2-2|NA|TRBV5-1|NA
CASSLTSYAVGELFF
TGCGCCAGCAGCTTGACTAGTTATGCCGTCGGGGAGCTGTTTTTT
>TRBJ2-7|NA|TRBV12-3/TRBV12-4|few
CASSSESYEQYF
TGTGCCAGCAGCTCAGAGTCCTACGAGCAGTACTTC
>TRBJ2-7|NA|TRBV6-5|NA
CASSYRRLGSSYEQYF
TGTGCCAGCAGTTACCGTAGACTGGGGAGCTCCTACGAGCAGTACTTC
>TRBJ2-1|NA|TRBV28|many
CASSSPKGSYNEQFF
TGTGCCAGCAGCTCCCCGAAGGGGTCCTACAATGAGCAGTTCTTC
>TRBJ2-1|NA|TRBV30|NA
CAWGVLNNEQFF
TGTGCCTGGGGAGTTCTCAACAATGAGCAGTTCTTC
>TRBJ1-3|NA|TRBV28|NA
CASNQQGWNSGNTIYF
TGTGCCAGCAACCAACAGGGCTGGAATTCTGGAAACACCATATATTTT
>TRBJ2-1|TRBD2|TRBV7-2|NA
CASSLQSSGRVNEQFF
TGTGCCAGCAGCCTACAATCTAGCGGGAGGGTGAATGAGCAGTTCTTC
>TRBJ2-1|TRBD2|TRBV30|NA
CAWRLAGGTFGEQFF
TGTGCCTGGAGGTTAGCGGGAGGGACGTTCGGGGAGCAGTTCTTC
>TRBJ2-4|TRBD2|TRBV12-3/TRBV12-4|NA
CASSRSPSGRTARGIQYF
TGTGCCAGCAGTAGATCCCCTAGCGGGAGGACCGCTCGTGGTATTCAGTACTTC
>TRBJ1-6|NA|TRBV20-1|NA
CSARDAARVPTNSPLHF
TGCAGTGCTAGAGATGCGGCCCGGGTCCCCACAAATTCACCCCTCCACTTT
>TRBJ1-1|NA|TRBV7-9|many
CASSQPQSTSEAFF
TGTGCCAGCAGCCAGCCGCAGTCCACGTCTGAAGCTTTCTTT
>TRBJ2-3|NA|TRBV7-8|NA
CASSLGSRRTDTQYF
TGTGCCAGCAGCTTAGGTAGCCGGCGCACAGATACGCAGTATTTT
>TRBJ2-7|NA|TRBV5-1|NA
CASSSGFLAHEQYF
TGCGCCAGCAGCTCCGGGTTCCTGGCGCACGAGCAGTACTTC
>TRBJ1-6|NA|TRBV20-1|NA
CSFLTERNSPLHF
TGCAGCTTTCTGACCGAGAGAAATTCACCCCTCCACTTT
>TRBJ1-5|TRBD1|TRBV11-2|NA
CARRQGLNQPQHF
TGTGCCAGGAGACAGGGCCTCAATCAGCCCCAGCATTTT
>TRBJ2-1|NA|TRBV29-1|few
CSPTQGTNNEQFF
TGCAGCCCCACGCAGGGGACGAACAATGAGCAGTTCTTC
>TRBJ1-4|NA|TRBV5-1|few
CASSLPGANEKLFF
TGCGCCAGCAGCTTGCCCGGGGCTAATGAAAAACTGTTTTTT
>TRBJ2-5|TRBD2|TRBV6-2/TRBV6-3|many
CASSRGRLAGGSRETQYF
TGTGCCAGCAGCCGAGGGAGACTAGCGGGAGGGTCCCGAGAGACCCAGTACTTC
>TRBJ2-1|TRBD2|TRBV20-1|NA
CSARDPASGRAHEQFF
TGCAGTGCTAGAGATCCCGCTAGCGGGAGGGCTCATGAGCAGTTCTTC
>TRBJ1-1|NA|TRBV11-2|few
CASSFRTDPNTEAFF
TGTGCCAGCAGCTTCCGGACGGACCCGAACACTGAAGCTTTCTTT
>TRBJ1-6|NA|TRBV4-3|many
CASSQGAVSSYNSPLHF
TGCGCCAGCAGCCAAGGGGCGGTGAGCTCCTATAATTCACCCCTCCACTTT
>TRBJ2-3|NA|TRBV20-1|many
CSARGGLGSSGDTQYF
TGCAGTGCTAGAGGCGGTTTAGGTTCCTCGGGGGATACGCAGTATTTT
>TRBJ2-2|TRBD2|TRBV9|NA
CASSLRREGGDTGELFF
TGTGCCAGCAGCCTCCGCCGGGAGGGCGGAGACACCGGGGAGCTGTTTTTT
>TRBJ2-7|NA|TRBV5-1|NA
CASSLRLGATYEQYF
TGCGCCAGCAGCTTGAGACTAGGGGCCACCTACGAGCAGTACTTC
>TRBJ2-3|NA|TRBV20-1|few
CSARVGTSSTDTQYF
TGCAGTGCTAGAGTTGGGACCTCTAGCACAGATACGCAGTATTTT
>TRBJ2-7|NA|TRBV2|many
CASSEATGRSYEQYF
TGTGCCAGCAGTGAAGCAACAGGGAGGTCCTACGAGCAGTACTTC
>TRBJ2-5|TRBD2|TRBV14|many
CASRGLAGGETQYF
TGTGCTTCCAGGGGACTAGCGGGAGGAGAGACCCAGTACTTC